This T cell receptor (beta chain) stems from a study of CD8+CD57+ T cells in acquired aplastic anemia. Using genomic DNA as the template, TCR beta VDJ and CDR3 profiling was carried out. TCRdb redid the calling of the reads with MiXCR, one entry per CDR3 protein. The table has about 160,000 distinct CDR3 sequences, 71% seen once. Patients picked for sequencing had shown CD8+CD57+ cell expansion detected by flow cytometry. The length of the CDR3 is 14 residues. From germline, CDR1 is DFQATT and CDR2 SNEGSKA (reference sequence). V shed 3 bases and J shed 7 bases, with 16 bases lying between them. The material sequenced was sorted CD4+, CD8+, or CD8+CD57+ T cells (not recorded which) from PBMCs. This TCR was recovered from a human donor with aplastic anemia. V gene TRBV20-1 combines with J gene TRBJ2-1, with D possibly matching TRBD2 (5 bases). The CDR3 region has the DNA TGCAGTGCTAGTGGTGGGAGAGGAAGAAATGAGCAGTTCTTC. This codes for CSASGGRGRNEQFF.